The sample holds many counts of the clone carrying this TCR beta chain. The antigen remains undetermined. This entry belongs to a study of blood T cells in healthy people across ages. In germline, CDR1 is SQVTM, CDR2 ANQGSEA. The CDR3 runs to 15 residues. With V trimmed by 1 base and J by 6 bases, 11 bases remained unmatched. Study conclusions and caveats: Diversity was higher, and naive CD4+ cells more numerous, in long-lived donors than in aged donors. It was held that the diversity estimates obtained from one million T cells were underestimates.

Primers used in a second PCR of about 6 to 11 cycles were a sample-barcoded 5' primer and a J-beta primer mix. TCRdb processed the 5' RACE reads anew with MiXCR; each CDR3 protein has one entry. The sample includes 1.5 million to 2 million distinct CDR3 sequences, about 28% of them seen just once. The TCR comes from a young woman in good health. The chain recombines TRBV29-1 with TRBJ2-7; TRBD2 agrees at 8 bases. The sequenced sample was blood. CDR3 DNA sequence: TGCAGCGTTGAAGGCGTGGCAGGGAGCGGGAGCGAGCAGTACTTC. Residues: CSVEGVAGSGSEQYF.